The 14 T cell receptor beta chains in this list originate from one sample, sequenced in a study of blood T cell repertoires in COVID-19. Measured with immunoSEQ multiplex PCR; TCRdb has only the in-frame clones, and not every one. The repertoire holds about 160,000 clones, with roughly 78% as singletons. The sequenced material came from peripheral blood. The receptors stem from a woman aged 60-75 years with COVID-19, enrolled during active disease.

The chain combines TRBV19 with TRBJ1-1, with TRBD1 identical over 12 bases. Germline CDR1 is LNHDA and CDR2 is SQIVND (reference sequence). J was trimmed by 0 bases and V by 6 bases; bases with no gene match: 11. This CDR3 contains 18 residues. For the CDR3, the DNA is TGTGCCAGTAGGGGGACAGGGGGCACTTTGAGGGTGAACACTGAAGCTTTCTTT. The encoded protein is CASRGTGGTLRVNTEAFF.

The rearrangement links TRBV9 to TRBJ2-7, with 8 bases that match TRBD2. With V trimmed by 0 bases and J by 13 bases, 6 bases remained unmatched. In germline, CDR1 is SGDLS, CDR2 YYNGEE. The CDR3 covers 12 residues. CDR3 region: CASSVDGGAFYV. The CDR3 coding sequence is TGTGCCAGCAGCGTAGACGGGGGGGCCTTCTACGTC.

V usage is TRBV21-1 and J usage is TRBJ2-5; the table's D call, TRBD1, was not checked against the DNA. TRBV21-1 is a documented pseudogene. The CDR3 runs to 16 residues. The CDR3 DNA sequence: TGTGCCAGCAGCAAAGGAGCAGGGGCCCCCAGGGAGACCCAGTACTTC. This gives the protein CASSKGAGAPRETQYF.

V gene TRBV2 combines with J gene TRBJ2-3, with a weak D call TRBD1 (7 bases). This CDR3 spans 16 amino acids. The germline V gene encodes CDR1 SNHLY and CDR2 FYNNEI. Trimming removed 6 bases at V and 2 bases at J, with 18 bases between. This CDR3 reads CASREGQNSFTDTQYF. As DNA, the CDR3 is TGTGCCAGCAGGGAGGGACAGAATTCGTTCACAGATACGCAGTATTTT.

The V and J genes are TRBV7-9 and TRBJ2-7; 8 bases are a match to TRBD2. V dropped 5 bases and J dropped 5; count of bases not matched to a gene: 11. This CDR3 comprises 15 residues. Germline assignment: CDR1 SEHNR and CDR2 FQNEAQ (reference sequence). CDR3 sequence: CASSLTRAGVHEQYF. Here the CDR3 DNA reads TGTGCCAGCAGCCTTACCCGAGCGGGAGTCCACGAGCAGTACTTC. Combining the CDR3 with reference TRBV7-9 and TRBJ2-7 gives the whole variable domain DTGVSQNPRHKITKRGQNVTFRCDPISEHNRLYWYRQTLGQGPEFLTYFQNEAQLEKSRLLSDRFSAERPKGSFSTLEIQRTEQGDSAMYLCASSLTRAGVHEQYFGPGTRLTVT.

The gene calls are TRBV7-9 and TRBJ1-5; 7 bases line up with TRBD1. V lost 6 bases to trimming and J lost 2 bases; unmatched junction nucleotides: 4. The germline V gene encodes CDR1 SEHNR and CDR2 FQNEAQ (reference sequence). This CDR3 contains 14 residues. The CDR3 nucleotides read TGTGCCAGCAGTCACGACAGGGGCAATCAGCCCCAGCATTTT. This codes for CASSHDRGNQPQHF. The full variable domain, completed using reference TRBV7-9 and TRBJ1-5, is DTGVSQNPRHKITKRGQNVTFRCDPISEHNRLYWYRQTLGQGPEFLTYFQNEAQLEKSRLLSDRFSAERPKGSFSTLEIQRTEQGDSAMYLCASSHDRGNQPQHFGDGTRLSIL.

The V call is TRBV6-5, the J call TRBJ1-1, with TRBD1 as a possible D gene (5 bases). CDR1 and CDR2 (germline): MNHEY, SVGAGI. V lost 7 bases, J lost 1 base, and 13 bases lay in between. The CDR3 runs to 14 residues. CDR3 DNA: TGTGCCAGCACCCCAGGGCCAGGGAACACTGAAGCTTTCTTT. This translates into CASTPGPGNTEAFF.

V gene TRBV11-2 combines with J gene TRBJ2-5, with 9 positions matching TRBD2. The ends lost 2 bases at V and 4 bases at J; junction bases unmatched: 5. CDR1 is SGHAT and CDR2 is FQNNGV in the germline V gene. CDR3 length: 15 amino acids. The CDR3 DNA follows: TGTGCCAGCAGCTTATGGCGGGGGGGCCGAGAGACCCAGTACTTC. It yields the protein CASSLWRGGRETQYF.

The chain combines TRBV5-8 with TRBJ2-5; D possibly corresponds to TRBD1 (6 bases). V gave up 1 base and J gave up 5 bases, with 18 bases separating them. Germline V gives CDR1 SGHTS, CDR2 YDEGEE. The CDR3 extends over 16 amino acids. The CDR3 is CASSLPGSTRGETQYF. The CDR3 DNA reads as TGTGCCAGCAGCTTGCCCGGCTCCACCAGGGGCGAGACCCAGTACTTC.

This chain connects TRBV7-2 to TRBJ2-1, with TRBD2 matching over 8 bases. This CDR3 has 14 amino acids. V lost 5 bases and J lost 7; bases outside the gene matches: 7. The germline V gene has CDR1 SGHTA and CDR2 FQGNSA. The CDR3 nucleotides read TGTGCCAGCAGCAGCGGGAGTGCGTTTAATGAGCAGTTCTTC. As protein: CASSSGSAFNEQFF.

The CDR3 protein is CASSQEKASPRYEQFF. CDR3 in DNA: TGTGCCAGCAGCCAAGAAAAAGCGTCCCCGCGCTATGAGCAGTTCTTC. The rearrangement uses TRBV3-1 (or the pseudogene TRBV3-2) and TRBJ2-1; D is unresolved. The length of the CDR3 is 16 residues. V gave up 0 bases and J gave up 8 bases, with 17 bases separating them. CDR1 LGHDT and CDR2 YNNKEL come from the germline V gene (reference sequence).

The CDR3 sequence is CASSQDPDRFRTGDTGELFF. The CDR3 nucleotides read TGCGCCAGCAGCCAAGATCCGGACAGGTTTAGGACAGGGGACACCGGGGAGCTGTTTTTT. The chain combines TRBV4-3 with TRBJ2-2; 9 positions agree with TRBD1. Germline CDR1 LGHNA, CDR2 YSLEER. V trimming: 0 bases; J trimming: 3 bases; junction bases outside the gene matches: 14. This CDR3 is built from 20 residues.

The genes are TRBV7-2 and TRBJ1-6; 8 bases are shared with TRBD1. Germline loops: CDR1 SGHTA, CDR2 FQGNSA. The CDR3 has 16 residues. Trimming cost V 1 base and J 6 bases; bases outside gene matches: 5. CDR3 sequence (DNA): TGTGCCAGCAGCTTAGATGGCCAGGGGGCTAATTCACCCCTCCACTTT. This translates into CASSLDGQGANSPLHF.

This chain uses TRBV18 with TRBJ2-7, with D possibly matching TRBD2 (5 bases). The CDR3 has 16 residues. The germline V gene encodes CDR1 KGHSH and CDR2 LQKENI. Trimming removed 0 bases at V and 0 bases at J, with 12 bases between. The DNA for the CDR3 is TGTGCCAGCTCACCACCGGAGCGGAGAGGCTCCTACGAGCAGTACTTC. Residues: CASSPPERRGSYEQYF.